These 18 T cell receptor beta chains were all obtained from the same sample, sequenced in a study of Graves' ophthalmopathy and Graves' hyperthyroidism. The study amplified TCR beta CDR3 regions using RNA transcripts. RT-PCR was first run with HTBI primers, then multiplex PCR in a second round. TCRdb reprocessed the multiplex PCR reads with MiXCR, giving one entry per CDR3 protein. The repertoire has 300,000 to 350,000 distinct CDR3 sequences, 17% of them found once; the top ten carry 12%. Source material: peripheral blood. Source of these receptors: an adult man with Graves' ophthalmopathy.

A remark on this clonotype: This sequence may be a read error, since a much larger clone differs from it by one base. The chain uses TRBV28 and TRBJ2-5; 8 nucleotides agree with TRBD1. This CDR3 is built from 15 residues. The ends lost 5 bases at V and 0 bases at J; junction bases unmatched: 5. Germline lookup yields CDR1 MDHEN and CDR2 SYDVKM. CDR3 residues: CASSQQGGHQETQYF. The CDR3 DNA reads as TGTGCCAGCAGTCAACAGGGGGGTCACCAAGAGACCCAGTACTTC.

This clonotype was counted between two and nine times. The chain recombines TRBV18 with TRBJ2-2, with TRBD2 matching 7 bases. V dropped 8 bases and J dropped 3; count of bases not matched to a gene: 3. The CDR3 is 13 residues long. Germline CDR1 and CDR2: KGHSH and LQKENI. CDR3 in DNA: TGTGCCAGCAGTGCGGGAGACACCGGGGAGCTGTTTTTT. Translated, it gives CASSAGDTGELFF.

This clonotype occurred a few times. A much more abundant neighbour one base away suggests this may be a read error. The V and J genes are TRBV19 and TRBJ2-5; 9 bases are shared with TRBD2. CDR3 length: 15 residues. V was pared by 4 bases and J by 7 bases, with 10 bases of the junction left unmatched. Germline-derived CDR1 and CDR2 are LNHDA and SQIVND (reference sequence). CDR3: CASSTSSGVLGTQYF. The CDR3, as DNA: TGTGCCAGTAGTACCTCTAGCGGGGTCCTCGGGACCCAGTACTTC.

This clonotype turned up a few times. The rearrangement joins TRBV6-1 to TRBJ2-7; a weak D match, TRBD2 (6 bases). The V gene's germline CDR1 is MNHNS and CDR2 SASEGT. The CDR3 is made up of 14 amino acids. V was trimmed by 8 bases and J by 0 bases, leaving 14 bases between them. The chain's CDR3 is CASRSGEYSYEQYF. CDR3 coding DNA: TGTGCCAGCCGGTCGGGGGAATACTCCTACGAGCAGTACTTC.

This clonotype appeared many times. V is TRBV2 and J is TRBJ1-5; D is unresolved. The CDR3 loop spans 14 amino acids. The V gene lost 3 bases and the J gene lost 3 bases, with 9 bases spanning the gap. Germline loops: CDR1 SNHLY, CDR2 FYNNEI. The CDR3 DNA is TGTGCCAGCAGTGAGATGACGGTCAATCAGCCCCAGCATTTT. It encodes CASSEMTVNQPQHF.

This clonotype was recorded many times. The chain uses TRBV6-2 or TRBV6-3 and TRBJ1-5; 10 bases map to TRBD1. The CDR3 runs 16 residues. Unmatched junction bases numbered 9, after V lost 6 bases and J lost 4 bases. Looked up from germline, CDR1 is MNHEY and CDR2 is SVGEGT. For the CDR3, the DNA is TGTGCCAGCAGATCGGACAGGGGGTTCAATAATCAGCCCCAGCATTTT. This sequence encodes CASRSDRGFNNQPQHF.

This clonotype was seen repeatedly, ten times or more. The CDR3 region has the DNA TGTGCCAGCAGTTTACTGTCACATACTCAAGAGACCCAGTACTTC. This encodes CASSLLSHTQETQYF. This chain joins TRBV28 and TRBJ2-5; the D is unclear. Trimming stripped 2 bases from V and 2 bases from J, with 12 bases between. The CDR3 has 15 amino acids. Germline V lookup: CDR1 MDHEN, CDR2 SYDVKM.

This clonotype came up many times. This CDR3 reads CASTITRGTEAFF. As DNA, the CDR3 is TGTGCCAGCACAATAACCAGGGGAACTGAAGCTTTCTTT. The rearrangement uses TRBV27 and TRBJ1-1; D perhaps matches TRBD1 (6 bases). The germline CDR1 and CDR2 sequences are MNHEY and SMNVEV (reference sequence). Trimming took off 7 bases at V and 5 bases at J, with 14 bases between the two ends. CDR3 length equals 13 residues.

The chain combines TRBV6-2 or TRBV6-3 with TRBJ1-6, with a possible D match to TRBD1 (6 bases). The germline V gene encodes CDR1 MNHEY and CDR2 SVGEGT. CDR3 size: 14 residues. Trimming removed 6 bases from V and 8 bases from J, with 14 bases in between. The CDR3 nucleotides are TGTGCCAGCAGGGTGAACAGGGTTGATTCACCCCTCCACTTT. Amino acids: CASRVNRVDSPLHF.

This clonotype has a count of ten or more. V usage is TRBV12-3 or TRBV12-4 and J usage is TRBJ1-2; D ambiguous. The CDR3 spans 12 residues. The V end lost 1 base, the J end lost 6 bases, and 6 bases lay between the germline ends. DNA of the CDR3: TGTGCCAGCAGTTTAGGTACCGATGGCTACACCTTC. Translation gives CASSLGTDGYTF.

This clonotype was picked up many times. V gene TRBV6-1 combines with J gene TRBJ1-1; no definite D call. The CDR3 has 13 amino acids. The germline V gene encodes CDR1 MNHNS and CDR2 SASEGT. V lost 8 bases, J lost 0 bases, and 10 bases lay in between. CDR3 sequence: CASSERVNTEAFF. For the CDR3, the DNA is TGTGCCAGCTCGGAAAGGGTGAACACTGAAGCTTTCTTT.

This clonotype was counted many times. The rearrangement links TRBV30 to TRBJ1-2; D ambiguous. Looked up from germline, CDR1 is GTSNPN and CDR2 is SVGIG (reference sequence). There are 15 residues in the CDR3. Trimming shortened V by 0 bases and J by 2 bases, and 13 bases separated the two germline ends. As DNA, the CDR3 is TGTGCCTGGAGTGTATTGGCTGCGGGAAACTATGGCTACACCTTC. This gives the protein CAWSVLAAGNYGYTF.

The sample holds many counts of this clonotype. The chain carries TRBV6-1 and TRBJ1-1, with a possible D match to TRBD1 (6 bases). From germline, CDR1 is MNHNS and CDR2 SASEGT. The CDR3 sequence is 15 residues long. Between the trimmed V and J ends, which lost 2 bases and 0 bases, there was a span of 10 bases. The CDR3 reads CASSEPGAMNTEAFF. The DNA for the CDR3 is TGTGCCAGCAGTGAACCAGGGGCCATGAACACTGAAGCTTTCTTT.

This sequence joins TRBV7-2 and TRBJ1-2; D is unresolved. CDR1 SGHTA and CDR2 FQGNSA come from the germline V gene. The CDR3 is 13 amino acids. The V gene lost 5 bases and the J gene lost 3 bases, with 10 bases spanning the gap. The DNA for the CDR3 is TGTGCCAGCAGCCCAGTAACAGACTATGGCTACACCTTC. Its translation: CASSPVTDYGYTF.

This clonotype was counted ten times or more. The rearrangement links TRBV11-2 to TRBJ2-7; 8 nucleotides align to TRBD1. Germline V gene lookup returns CDR1 SGHAT and CDR2 FQNNGV. CDR3 length: 15 residues. V was clipped by 0 bases and J by 6 bases; unmatched bases: 7. CDR3 sequence (DNA): TGTGCCAGCAGCTTAGACCGACAGGGGATTCGCGAGCAGTACTTC. Translated: CASSLDRQGIREQYF. Supplemented by reference TRBV11-2 and TRBJ2-7, the full variable domain reads EAGVAQSPRYKIIEKRQSVAFWCNPISGHATLYWYQQILGQGPKLLIQFQNNGVVDDSQLPKDRFSAERLKGVDSTLKIQPAKLEDSAVYLCASSLDRQGIREQYFGPGTRLTVT.

This clonotype was seen repeatedly, ten times or more. This chain connects TRBV29-1 to TRBJ2-5; 8 positions agree with TRBD1. V trimming: 7 bases; J trimming: 4 bases; junction bases outside the gene matches: 11. In germline, CDR1 is SQVTM, CDR2 ANQGSEA. CDR3 length: 14 amino acids. The CDR3 reads CSAGQGARGETQYF. Here the CDR3 DNA reads TGCAGCGCCGGACAGGGAGCTAGAGGAGAGACCCAGTACTTC.

Many counts were recorded for this clonotype. The rearrangement uses TRBV20-1 and TRBJ2-5, with 7 bases aligning to TRBD2. The CDR3 has 16 amino acids. CDR1 is DFQATT, CDR2 SNEGSKA, per germline (reference sequence). Trimming took 0 bases from V and 1 from J; bases not matched to a gene: 8. For the CDR3, the DNA is TGCAGTGCTAGAGATCCCGGCGGGAGCTTCCAAGAGACCCAGTACTTC. Its protein is CSARDPGGSFQETQYF.

This clonotype was observed many times. The chain carries TRBV6-1 and TRBJ2-7, with 7 bases lining up with TRBD1. Trimming took 1 base from V and 6 from J; bases not matched to a gene: 6. This CDR3 is built from 14 residues. Germline CDR1 and CDR2: MNHNS and SASEGT. CDR3 DNA sequence: TGTGCCAGCAGTGAAGAGGGGGCTCTTGGCGAGCAGTACTTC. The encoded protein is CASSEEGALGEQYF.